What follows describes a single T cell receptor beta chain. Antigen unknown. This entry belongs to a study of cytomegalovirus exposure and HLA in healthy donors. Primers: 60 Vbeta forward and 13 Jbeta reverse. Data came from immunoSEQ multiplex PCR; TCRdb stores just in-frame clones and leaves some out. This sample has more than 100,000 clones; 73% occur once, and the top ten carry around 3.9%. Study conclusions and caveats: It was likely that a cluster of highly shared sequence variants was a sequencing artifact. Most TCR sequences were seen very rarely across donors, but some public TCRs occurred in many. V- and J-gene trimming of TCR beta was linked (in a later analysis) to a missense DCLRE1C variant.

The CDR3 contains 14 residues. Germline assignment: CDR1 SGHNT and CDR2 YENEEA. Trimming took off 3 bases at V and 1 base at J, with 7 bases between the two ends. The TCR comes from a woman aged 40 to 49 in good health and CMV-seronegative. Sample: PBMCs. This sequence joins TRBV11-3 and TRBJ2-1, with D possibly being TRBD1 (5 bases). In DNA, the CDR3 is TGTGCCAGCAGCTTTGACAGTTCCTACAATGAGCAGTTCTTC. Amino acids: CASSFDSSYNEQFF.